These T cell receptor beta chains were read from a single sample in a study of CD8+ T cells in alopecia areata. Libraries were prepared by immunoSEQ multiplex PCR; TCRdb keeps only in-frame clonotypes and omits some of them. The sample records a few hundred thousand clones, under 70% being singletons. The starting material was CD4+ T cells sorted from blood, obtained between weeks 44 and 45, from a patient treated with tofacitinib. These TCRs come from a human donor with alopecia areata. Each CDR3 is given with its conserved first and last residue. A D gene is named only where the DNA matches it firmly.

CDR3aa,v_gene,d_gene
CASSIQMTGELFF,TRBV19,NA
CASSLNLGSTDTQYF,TRBV5-1,NA
CASSVDRDNEQFF,TRBV5-1,TRBD1
CASSSIPTGQGKSPLHF,TRBV11-2,TRBD1
CASRPQDRDNGYTF,TRBV27,TRBD1
CASSSFDAEAFF,TRBV2,NA
CASSSADLQYF,TRBV7-2,NA
CASSLTLRSGHNEQFF,TRBV9,NA
CSFGMAGVEQFF,TRBV29-1,TRBD2
CASSRGRNTGELFF,TRBV14,NA
CATSRDPGAYEQYF,TRBV15,NA
CSHNSQGYNEQFF,TRBV29-1,TRBD1
CAWSRGGGANEQYF,TRBV30,TRBD2
CSVQNRLYGYTF,TRBV29-1,NA
CASSPPTLTRTRRNEQFF,TRBV11-2,NA
CASSPDRGLQETQYF,TRBV6-5,TRBD1
CSVLGEVAQYF,TRBV29-1,NA
CASGVTYEQYF,TRBV28,NA
CASRWLGEQFF,TRBV5-1,NA
CASSLQDSNQPQHF,TRBV7-9,NA
CASSSIGQAVAQETQYF,TRBV5-6,TRBD1
CASIPGTGGLAGELFF,TRBV6-4,TRBD1
CASGLDLNEKLFF,TRBV12-5,NA
CASSDYISNYGYTF,TRBV2,NA
CASSAGTLQDSPLHF,TRBV9,NA
CAWSGDFSGANVLTF,TRBV30,NA
CASSTTGTGLSDTQYF,TRBV27,TRBD1
CATSRDFGNEQFF,TRBV15,NA
CASSLDTTQGVLMYEQYF,TRBV7-9,TRBD1
CASSQDMGDSEQFF,TRBV14,TRBD1
CAWSVSRESAAFF,TRBV30,NA
CSAREWTEAFF,TRBV20-1,NA
CASSSPGRAGNGYTF,TRBV5-6,NA
CASSEAAGHSYEQYF,TRBV25-1,NA
CAWSGWGEFSPLHF,TRBV30,NA
CSVKRGLTDTQYF,TRBV29-1,TRBD2
CASSLEVAGEQYF,TRBV5-1,NA
CASSSGGPLHF,TRBV7-3,NA
CASSFLSQETQYF,TRBV27,NA
CASSPRAGGAFVVAFF,TRBV5-1,TRBD1
CASSVTWVNTEAFF,TRBV9,NA
CAWSVAQGQPQHF,TRBV30,NA
CASSQAAESYEQYF,TRBV4-3,NA
CATSSPHTEAFF,TRBV15,NA
CASSEVVGPPNEKLFF,TRBV25-1,NA
CSVARLAGFEQFF,TRBV29-1,TRBD2
CASSYLGQGRGEQYF,TRBV6-5,TRBD1
CAWSVSGQRPGQYF,TRBV30,TRBD1
CASSPKLRDRAHHSF,TRBV5-1,TRBD1
CASSFARARGVYGYTF,TRBV27,NA
CSGLQGPGGYTF,TRBV29-1,NA
CSVTERQGVREQFF,TRBV29-1,TRBD1
CASSRVASNQPQHF,TRBV27,NA
CATRGSGRTDTQYF,TRBV25-1,NA
CASSLTSAGGTTEAFF,TRBV7-9,TRBD1
CASRRQGEQFF,TRBV2,TRBD1
CASSPLGQGFHNEQFF,TRBV7-7,TRBD1
CASSGQGNTEAFF,TRBV27,NA
CASSSGLAGENNEQFF,TRBV11-3,TRBD2
CASSLRGNQPQHF,TRBV11-2,NA